Following are 10 T cell receptor beta chains from one sample sequenced in a study of T cell changes during pregnancy in multiple sclerosis. Data came from immunoSEQ multiplex PCR; TCRdb stores just in-frame clones and leaves some out. The data hold approximately 49,000 clones, with almost 90% observed a single time. This specimen consisted of peripheral blood, obtained after pregnancy. The receptors originated from a female donor in good health, enrolled as a control in a pregnancy study.

The chain couples TRBV4-3 to TRBJ1-6; D possibly corresponds to TRBD1 (5 bases). The CDR3 runs 16 residues. Germline V gives CDR1 LGHNA, CDR2 YSLEER. Between the trimmed V and J ends, which lost 0 bases and 6 bases, there was a span of 12 bases. The CDR3 sequence: CASSQDVGASNSPLHF. CDR3 coding DNA: TGCGCCAGCAGCCAAGATGTAGGGGCGAGTAATTCACCCCTCCACTTT.

The genes are TRBV7-8 and TRBJ1-4, with 9 positions matching TRBD1. Germline-derived CDR1 and CDR2 are SGHVS and FQNEAQ. The CDR3 has 14 residues. V lost 5 bases to trimming and J lost 6 bases; unmatched junction nucleotides: 4. CDR3: CASSPRDRDEKLFF. The CDR3 region has the DNA TGTGCCAGCAGCCCCCGGGACAGGGATGAAAAACTGTTTTTT.

The rearrangement links TRBV29-1 to TRBJ2-2; 9 positions agree with TRBD2. Germline V gene data show CDR1 as SQVTM and CDR2 as ANQGSEA. The CDR3 is 11 amino acids. The CDR3 DNA reads as TGCGCTAAGCGGGAGGCCGGGGAGCTGTTTTTT. Amino acids: CAKREAGELFF.

CDR3 sequence (DNA): TGTGCCACCGGGACGCCCATGGAGGGTGGCTACACCTTC. This gives the protein CATGTPMEGGYTF. The chain recombines TRBV11-2 with TRBJ1-2; D is possibly TRBD1 (5 bases). Trimming took 10 bases from V and 7 from J, leaving 19 bases between them. The CDR3 is 13 amino acids. Per the germline V gene, CDR1 is SGHAT and CDR2 is FQNNGV.

This chain joins TRBV28 and TRBJ1-2, with TRBD1 matching 10 bases. After removal of 5 bases from V and 4 bases from J, the junction contained 4 bases not matched to a gene. There are 14 residues in the CDR3. Germline V gene sequence: CDR1 MDHEN, CDR2 SYDVKM. The CDR3 DNA reads as TGTGCCAGCAGTCCCGGGACAGGGGCCTATGGCTACACCTTC. Protein product: CASSPGTGAYGYTF.

The CDR3 protein is CASSLVDRGDEQYF. In DNA form, the CDR3 reads TGTGCCAGCAGCTTAGTGGACAGGGGGGACGAGCAGTACTTC. The chain links TRBV7-8 to TRBJ2-7, with 10 bases aligning to TRBD1. Germline V gives CDR1 SGHVS, CDR2 FQNEAQ. The CDR3 length is 14 residues. The V and J ends lost 1 base and 5 bases, in that order; junction bases with no gene match: 2.

The CDR3 loop is CASRSREGSYEQYF. DNA for the CDR3: TGTGCCAGCAGGTCGAGGGAGGGGTCCTACGAGCAGTACTTC. The chain carries TRBV28 and TRBJ2-7; 7 nucleotides align to TRBD2. Trimming removed 6 bases from V and 1 base from J; junction bases left unmatched: 6. The CDR3 is 14 residues long. Germline CDR1 and CDR2: MDHEN and SYDVKM.

The chain has TRBV5-5 and TRBJ2-5, with no clear D. The length of the CDR3 is 11 residues. The V end lost 2 bases, the J end lost 5 bases, and 4 bases lay between the germline ends. Germline V gives CDR1 SGHKS, CDR2 YYEKEE (reference sequence). The CDR3 region is CASSLRETQYF. CDR3 nucleotide sequence: TGTGCCAGCAGCTTACGGGAGACCCAGTACTTC. The entire variable domain, with the rest obtained from reference TRBV5-5 and TRBJ2-5, is as follows: DAGVTQSPTHLIKTRGQQVTLRCSPISGHKSVSWYQQVLGQGPQFIFQYYEKEERGRGNFPDRFSARQFPNYSSELNVNALLLGDSALYLCASSLRETQYFGPGTRLLVL.

This sequence joins TRBV4-2 and TRBJ2-7; TRBD2 matches at 15 bases. Germline V gene sequence: CDR1 LGHNA, CDR2 YNFKEQ. Germline trimming cut 4 bases from V and 2 bases from J; bases unmatched to any gene: 3. The CDR3 covers 16 residues. The CDR3 nucleotides are TGTGCCAGCAGCCCCTGGACTAGCGGGGGGGCCTACGAGCAGTACTTC. It yields the protein CASSPWTSGGAYEQYF.

The CDR3 here is CASSYRDWGSYEQYF. In nucleotides, the CDR3 is TGCGCCAGCAGCTACCGGGACTGGGGGAGCTACGAGCAGTACTTC. The V gene is TRBV5-1, the J gene TRBJ2-7, with a weak D call TRBD2 (6 bases). Germline V gene sequence: CDR1 SGHRS, CDR2 YFSETQ. Trimming left V 3 bases short and J 3 bases short, with 16 bases between. The CDR3 contains 15 residues. The full variable domain, with the rest looked up from reference TRBV5-1 and TRBJ2-7, is KAGVTQTPRYLIKTRGQQVTLSCSPISGHRSVSWYQQTPGQGLQFLFEYFSETQRNKGNFPGRFSGRQFSNSRSEMNVSTLELGDSALYLCASSYRDWGSYEQYFGPGTRLTVT.